This T cell receptor beta chain was identified in a study of breast tumors, draining lymph nodes, adjacent tissues. Whole-study results and caveats: Tumors had less TCR diversity than lymph nodes, more than nontumor tissue. Tumor and nontumor repertoires were significantly more similar in luminal-like than in basal-like breast cancer. Most tumor T cells seemingly derive from lymph node, then expand in tumor. The lymph node origin of tumor T cells was framed as consistent with a hypothesis, not demonstrated.

This clonotype was counted a single time. Its antigen is as yet unknown. Being one base from a much bigger clone, this may be a read error. The lymph nodes were axillary draining lymph nodes from breast cancer patients. One entry per CDR3 protein results from TCRdb running MiXCR on the multiplex PCR reads. The sample consists of around 150,000 distinct CDR3 sequences, approximately 20% of them appearing once. This sequence originates from a female donor with breast cancer. Some clones in this sample may be carry-over from other donors' samples. Material for sequencing was axillary lymph node tissue.

The CDR3 protein is CSARAGAGSGYEQYF. As DNA, the CDR3 is TGCAGTGCTAGAGCAGGGGCGGGCTCGGGTTACGAGCAGTACTTC. The chain combines TRBV20-1 with TRBJ2-7; a weak D match, TRBD1 (6 bases). Germline-derived CDR1 and CDR2 are DFQATT and SNEGSKA (reference sequence). The CDR3 is 15 residues long. V gave up 1 base and J gave up 4 bases, with 17 bases separating them.